This T cell receptor beta chain was found in a study of metastatic and nonmetastatic thyroid tumors. TCRdb reassembled clones from the PCR reads with MiXCR. The sample records about 25,000 clones, roughly a fifth being singletons. No patient had received any treatment before thyroid surgery. From germline, CDR1 is MGHRA and CDR2 YSYEKL. The germline V and J ends were trimmed by 2 bases and 0 bases, with 12 bases remaining between them. CDR3 length: 16 amino acids. This clone has a count of ten or more. Sequenced material: blood. The origin of this receptor is a female donor with papillary thyroid cancer or a benign thyroid nodule (not recorded which). Some clones in this sample may be carry-over from other donors' samples. This sequence joins TRBV4-1 and TRBJ2-3, with unresolved D. CDR3 region: CASSQSGIASTDTQYF. The CDR3 DNA follows: TGCGCCAGCAGCCAATCAGGTATTGCCAGCACAGATACGCAGTATTTT.